Presented here are 23 T cell receptor beta chains from one specimen sequenced in a study of human versus mouse CDR3 diversity and MHC coevolution. Sequencing was performed with immunoSEQ multiplex PCR; in TCRdb, only in-frame clones are kept and a portion is missing. The profile shows about 77,000 clones, approximately 90% of them singletons. Sequencing was performed on naive CD4+ T cells from blood. Subset denoted: CD45RO-negative CD62L-positive naive CD4 T cells. These receptors were taken from a person aged 30 to 69 in good health.

The chain links TRBV4-1 to TRBJ2-7; possible D gene TRBD1, 6 bases. Germline V CDR1 and CDR2: MGHRA, YSYEKL. V lost 6 bases to trimming and J lost 2 bases, with 17 bases between them. CDR3 length: 15 amino acids. Written as DNA, the CDR3 is TGCGCCAGCAGTCGTGATACAGGGTCCCCCTACGAGCAGTACTTC. It translates to CASSRDTGSPYEQYF.

This sequence joins TRBV7-8 and TRBJ2-2; D might be TRBD2 (6 bases). Germline V CDR1 and CDR2: SGHVS, FQNEAQ. The V end was cut by 3 bases, the J end by 5 bases, with 16 bases between. CDR3 length: 16 amino acids. CDR3 in DNA: TGTGCCAGCAGCTTCGGGGGATTCGGAGCGACCGGGGAGCTGTTTTTT. This encodes CASSFGGFGATGELFF.

The chain couples TRBV19 to TRBJ2-1, with D unclear. The CDR3 is 20 amino acids. The germline V and J ends were trimmed by 2 bases and 0 bases, with 23 bases remaining between them. Looked up from germline, CDR1 is LNHDA and CDR2 is SQIVND (reference sequence). CDR3 nucleotide sequence: TGTGCCAGTAGTATATCCCAACCTTACTCTCTAGTGGTCTCCTACAATGAGCAGTTCTTC. It is translated as CASSISQPYSLVVSYNEQFF.

This rearrangement joins TRBV2 to TRBJ2-3; possible D gene TRBD2, 5 bases. Trimming took off 6 bases at V and 0 bases at J, with 13 bases between the two ends. This CDR3 comprises 15 residues. Germline CDR1 and CDR2: SNHLY and FYNNEI. The CDR3 region is CASSRSWTSTDTQYF. The CDR3 DNA follows: TGTGCCAGCAGCCGATCTTGGACTAGCACAGATACGCAGTATTTT. The full variable domain, completed using reference TRBV2 and TRBJ2-3, is EPEVTQTPSHQVTQMGQEVILRCVPISNHLYFYWYRQILGQKVEFLVSFYNNEISEKSEIFDDQFSVERPDGSNFTLKIRSTKLEDSAMYFCASSRSWTSTDTQYFGPGTRLTVL.

The V gene is TRBV5-1, the J gene TRBJ2-3, with 9 bases that match TRBD2. The germline gives CDR1 SGHRS, CDR2 YFSETQ. Germline trimming cut 7 bases from V and 4 bases from J; bases unmatched to any gene: 7. The CDR3 runs to 14 residues. The CDR3 is CASCWRGGPDTQYF. CDR3 DNA: TGCGCCAGCTGTTGGCGGGGGGGACCAGATACGCAGTATTTT.

The chain has TRBV29-1 and TRBJ2-1, with 12 bases identical to TRBD2. V lost 6 bases, J lost 8 bases, and 8 bases stayed unmatched. The CDR3 sequence is 14 residues long. Germline loops: CDR1 SQVTM, CDR2 ANQGSEA. Written as DNA, the CDR3 is TGCAGCGTGGACTCTAGCGGGGGGGCCGATGAGCAGTTCTTC. Its translation: CSVDSSGGADEQFF.

This sequence joins TRBV21-1 and TRBJ2-5; the table's D call of TRBD2 was not tested on the DNA. The last part of the DNA fits TRBJ2-7 better; the J call may be wrong. TRBV21-1 is noted as a pseudogene. CDR3 length equals 15 residues. CDR3 loop: CASSKGLASTYEQYF. DNA of the CDR3: TGTGCCAGCAGCAAGGGACTAGCGTCAACCTACGAGCAGTACTTC.

This chain connects TRBV27 to TRBJ1-4; D not certain. Trimming shortened V by 6 bases and J by 4 bases, and 9 bases separated the two germline ends. The germline gives CDR1 MNHEY, CDR2 SMNVEV (reference sequence). The CDR3 has 13 amino acids. The CDR3 sequence: CASRTNHNEKLFF. The CDR3, as DNA: TGTGCCAGCAGGACAAACCATAATGAAAAACTGTTTTTT.

Only a few counts were recorded for this clone. The V and J genes are TRBV19 and TRBJ2-3, with no clear D. V was shortened by 2 bases and J by 4 bases, with 10 bases between the two germline ends. The germline gives CDR1 LNHDA, CDR2 SQIVND (reference sequence). The CDR3 runs to 14 residues. CDR3 amino acids: CASSIPRMADTQYF. CDR3 DNA sequence: TGTGCCAGTAGTATACCCAGGATGGCAGATACGCAGTATTTT.

The chain joins TRBV5-1 to TRBJ2-5, with a possible D match to TRBD2 (6 bases). The germline V and J ends were trimmed by 4 bases and 4 bases, with 17 bases remaining between them. The germline V gene encodes CDR1 SGHRS and CDR2 YFSETQ. The CDR3 length is 15 residues. CDR3 protein: CASSPDVGGTETQYF. DNA of the CDR3: TGCGCCAGCAGCCCTGATGTCGGGGGTACAGAGACCCAGTACTTC. The entire variable domain, with the rest obtained from reference TRBV5-1 and TRBJ2-5, is as follows: KAGVTQTPRYLIKTRGQQVTLSCSPISGHRSVSWYQQTPGQGLQFLFEYFSETQRNKGNFPGRFSGRQFSNSRSEMNVSTLELGDSALYLCASSPDVGGTETQYFGPGTRLLVL.

This rearrangement joins TRBV6-6 to TRBJ2-2, with a weak D call TRBD1 (6 bases). This CDR3 is built from 14 residues. CDR1 is MNHNY and CDR2 is SVGAGI in the germline V gene (reference sequence). V shed 5 bases and J shed 2 bases, with 9 bases lying between them. Here the CDR3 reads CASSPQGNTGELFF. The CDR3 nucleotides are TGTGCCAGCAGTCCACAGGGTAACACCGGGGAGCTGTTTTTT.

This chain links TRBV4-2 with TRBJ2-2, with unresolved D. CDR1 LGHNA and CDR2 YNFKEQ come from the germline V gene. V lost 0 bases, J lost 6 bases, and 11 bases lay in between. The CDR3 is 15 residues long. CDR3 residues: CASSQDVQISGELFF. The CDR3 DNA sequence: TGTGCCAGCAGCCAAGATGTGCAGATCTCCGGGGAGCTGTTTTTT.

The chain links TRBV6-5 to TRBJ1-1, with TRBD1 as a possible D gene (5 bases). Germline V CDR1 and CDR2: MNHEY, SVGAGI. V was cut by 4 bases and J by 1 base, with 7 bases left in between. CDR3 length equals 13 residues. The CDR3 sequence: CASSSRANTEAFF. CDR3 sequence (DNA): TGTGCCAGCAGTTCCAGGGCGAACACTGAAGCTTTCTTT.

This rearrangement joins TRBV6-1 to TRBJ1-4; no reliable D call. V lost 2 bases and J lost 3, with 10 bases in between. Per germline, CDR1 MNHNS and CDR2 SASEGT. The CDR3 contains 15 residues. As DNA, the CDR3 is TGTGCCAGCAGTGAATCTCCAGTCTCTAATGAAAAACTGTTTTTT. Its protein product is CASSESPVSNEKLFF.

This clone was seen just once. The chain links TRBV7-2 to TRBJ1-2; D is possibly TRBD1 (5 bases). The germline V gene encodes CDR1 SGHTA and CDR2 FQGNSA. Trimming removed 2 bases at V and 5 bases at J, with 9 bases between. The CDR3 runs to 13 residues. The CDR3 region has the DNA TGTGCCAGCAGCTTATCACAGGTTTATGGCTACACCTTC. Protein product: CASSLSQVYGYTF. Drawing the rest from reference TRBV7-2 and TRBJ1-2, the complete variable domain is GAGVSQSPSNKVTEKGKDVELRCDPISGHTALYWYRQSLGQGLEFLIYFQGNSAPDKSGLPSDRFSAERTGGSVSTLTIQRTQQEDSAVYLCASSLSQVYGYTFGSGTRLTVV.

The chain is built from TRBV19 and TRBJ2-3; perhaps TRBD2 as D (5 bases). The CDR3 length is 16 residues. The V and J ends lost 4 bases and 0 bases respectively, with 14 bases between them. Germline values: CDR1 LNHDA, CDR2 SQIVND (reference sequence). In nucleotides, the CDR3 is TGTGCCAGTAGTAATTTGGCGGGTCTTAGCACAGATACGCAGTATTTT. Its translation: CASSNLAGLSTDTQYF.

The chain is built from TRBV28 and TRBJ2-7, with 10 bases fitting TRBD1. The trim removed 5 bases at V and 2 bases at J, leaving 6 bases unmatched. CDR3 length: 15 residues. Germline loops: CDR1 MDHEN, CDR2 SYDVKM. In DNA form, the CDR3 reads TGTGCCAGCAGTGTGGCCGGGACAGGGGCCTACGAGCAGTACTTC. The encoded protein is CASSVAGTGAYEQYF.

V is TRBV10-3 and J is TRBJ2-5, with D uncertain. The germline V gene has CDR1 ENHRY and CDR2 SYGVKD. CDR3 size: 12 residues. V lost 10 bases, J lost 5 bases, and 14 bases lay in between. The CDR3 region is CASGVVGETQYF. The CDR3, as DNA: TGTGCCAGTGGAGTTGTCGGGGAGACCCAGTACTTC.

This chain uses TRBV29-1 with TRBJ2-2; possible D gene TRBD1, 6 bases. The V gene lost 6 bases and the J gene lost 1 base, with 12 bases spanning the gap. This CDR3 is built from 14 residues. CDR1 is SQVTM, CDR2 ANQGSEA, per germline. The CDR3 protein is CSVRTVENTGELFF. For the CDR3, the DNA is TGCAGCGTCAGGACAGTGGAGAACACCGGGGAGCTGTTTTTT.

There are a few counts of this clone. This chain links TRBV7-9 with TRBJ1-4, with TRBD1 matching over 9 bases. Germline values: CDR1 SEHNR, CDR2 FQNEAQ (reference sequence). V was pared by 5 bases and J by 10 bases, with 11 bases of the junction left unmatched. The CDR3 runs 15 residues. In DNA, the CDR3 is TGTGCCAGCAGCCCCCGGGACAGGGAATTTGGAAAACTGTTTTTT. The encoded protein is CASSPRDREFGKLFF.

This chain uses TRBV9 with TRBJ2-7; possible D gene TRBD2, 5 bases. Trimming took off 0 bases at V and 2 bases at J, with 12 bases between the two ends. Germline CDR1 SGDLS, CDR2 YYNGEE. The CDR3 length is 15 residues. CDR3 in amino acids: CASSVASGATYEQYF. In nucleotides, the CDR3 is TGTGCCAGCAGCGTAGCCAGCGGCGCAACCTACGAGCAGTACTTC. The full variable domain, its missing parts supplied by reference TRBV9 and TRBJ2-7, is DSGVTQTPKHLITATGQRVTLRCSPRSGDLSVYWYQQSLDQGLQFLIQYYNGEERAKGNILERFSAQQFPDLHSELNLSSLELGDSALYFCASSVASGATYEQYFGPGTRLTVT.

V gene TRBV5-4 combines with J gene TRBJ1-2, with D possibly being TRBD1 (6 bases). Germline V gives CDR1 SGHNT, CDR2 YYREEE (reference sequence). V shed 0 bases and J shed 4 bases, with 13 bases lying between them. The CDR3 contains 15 residues. For the CDR3, the DNA is TGTGCCAGCAGCTTGGGGGCCGGGACACTCTATGGCTACACCTTC. This gives the protein CASSLGAGTLYGYTF.

With regard to this clone: At one end the junction does not follow the germline gene, possibly because of a read error. The chain combines TRBV4-1 with TRBJ2-2; the D gene is possibly TRBD1 (5 bases). This CDR3 spans 15 amino acids. In germline, CDR1 is MGHRA, CDR2 YSYEKL. The CDR3 bases are TGCGCCAGCAGCCAAGAAGGGGCGAACGCCGGGGAGCTGTTTTTT. Protein: CASSQEGANAGELFF.